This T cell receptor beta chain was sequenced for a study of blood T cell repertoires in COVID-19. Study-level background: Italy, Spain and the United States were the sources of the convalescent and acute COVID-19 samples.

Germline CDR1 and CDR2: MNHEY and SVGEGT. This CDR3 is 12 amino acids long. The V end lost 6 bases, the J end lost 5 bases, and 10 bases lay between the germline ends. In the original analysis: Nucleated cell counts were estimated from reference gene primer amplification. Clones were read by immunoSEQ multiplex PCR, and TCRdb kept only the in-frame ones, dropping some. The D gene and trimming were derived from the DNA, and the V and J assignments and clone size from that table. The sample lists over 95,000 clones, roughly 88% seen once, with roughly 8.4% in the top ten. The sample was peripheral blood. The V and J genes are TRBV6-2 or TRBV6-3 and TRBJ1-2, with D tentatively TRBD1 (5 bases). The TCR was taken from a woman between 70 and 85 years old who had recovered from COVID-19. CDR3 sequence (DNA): TGTGCCAGCAGCCTGGAGGGGTATGGCTACACCTTC. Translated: CASSLEGYGYTF.